This T cell receptor beta chain was sequenced during a study of neurological immune-mediated disorders. This clonotype showed up many times. TCRdb reprocessed the 5' RACE reads via MiXCR and lists one record per CDR3 protein. The sample contains about 84,000 distinct CDR3 sequences, about a tenth of which appear only once. The clonotype comes from a man between 35 and 55 years old in good health. The sample was PBMCs.

The CDR3 is CATSRGQGLVGNQPQHF. DNA for the CDR3: TGTGCCACCAGCAGAGGACAGGGTTTGGTAGGCAATCAGCCCCAGCATTTT. The chain recombines TRBV15 with TRBJ1-5, with TRBD1 matching over 7 bases. This CDR3 has 17 residues. In germline, CDR1 is LNHNV, CDR2 YYDKDF (reference sequence). The junction had 8 bases not matched to a gene; V was cut back by 1 base and J by 2 bases.